This T cell receptor beta chain was sequenced during a study of radiotherapy plus CTLA-4 blockade in lung cancer. Study summary: Objective responses were seen in 15% to 20% of patients, disease control in 31%.

The germline gives CDR1 SGHTS, CDR2 YDEGEE. V lost 2 bases to trimming and J lost 4 bases; unmatched junction nucleotides: 11. The CDR3 sequence is 16 residues long. Here immunoSEQ multiplex PCR was the method, and the copy in TCRdb shows in-frame clones only, minus some. This table holds roughly 54,000 clones, around four fifths found once. The receptor's source is a human donor with non-small cell lung cancer who had a partial response to radiotherapy plus ipilimumab. V gene TRBV5-8 combines with J gene TRBJ1-2; 7 bases fit TRBD1. The sequenced sample was peripheral blood, obtained from a patient treated with radiotherapy plus ipilimumab. The DNA of the CDR3 is TGTGCCAGCAGCTTTGGGACAGCCATGACCAGCTATGGCTACACCTTC. This gives the protein CASSFGTAMTSYGYTF.